This T cell receptor beta chain appears in the sequencing data of a study of beta chain features in type 1 diabetes. Study results and caveats: Patients with Type 1 diabetes showed moderately but significantly shorter TCRB CDR3s in all four CD4+ subsets.

The ends lost 7 bases at V and 1 base at J; junction bases unmatched: 14. The CDR3 is made up of 17 amino acids. CDR1 is SGHAT, CDR2 FQNNGV, per germline. Note on this clone: Its antigen is undetermined.

The whole isolated RNA underwent reverse transcription, so sequencing captured expressed TCRB transcripts. Profiled with immunoSEQ multiplex PCR; TCRdb holds only in-frame clones, not every one. Altogether hundreds of thousands of clones are present, 13% being singletons, with the ten largest covering less than 0.025%. This chain links TRBV11-2 with TRBJ2-3, with 7 bases identical to TRBD2. This TCR derives from a man between 18 and 29 years old with type 1 diabetes. Sequencing was carried out using naive CD4+ T cells from blood. This CDR3 reads CASMRPGRGAGTDTQYF. The CDR3, as DNA: TGTGCCAGCATGAGACCGGGGAGGGGCGCGGGCACAGATACGCAGTATTTT. Complete variable domain (other parts from reference TRBV11-2 and TRBJ2-3): EAGVAQSPRYKIIEKRQSVAFWCNPISGHATLYWYQQILGQGPKLLIQFQNNGVVDDSQLPKDRFSAERLKGVDSTLKIQPAKLEDSAVYLCASMRPGRGAGTDTQYFGPGTRLTVL.